The entry that follows covers one T cell receptor (beta chain) sequence. The target antigen is unknown. This sample was taken from a study of PD-L1 blockade in urothelial cancer. Looking at the study overall: Specimens of blood held a median count of 141,255 T cells. General study results and limits: Greater 3-week expansion of tumor-associated blood clones was recorded for durable-benefit patients.

Method: immunoSEQ multiplex PCR; TCRdb's copy keeps in-frame clones and lacks some. Among roughly 90,000 clones, more than 85% were seen once, and the ten largest hold roughly 10%. V shed 2 bases and J shed 3 bases, with 10 bases lying between them. The CDR3 contains 14 residues. The germline gives CDR1 SNHLY, CDR2 FYNNEI. The V call is TRBV2, the J call TRBJ1-1; the D is unclear. Material: PBMCs, obtained around atezolizumab (anti-PD-L1) treatment. The sequence derives from a man in his fifties or sixties with urothelial cancer. The CDR3 sequence is CASSELVSDTEAFF. The CDR3 nucleotides read TGTGCCAGCAGTGAACTGGTTTCGGACACTGAAGCTTTCTTT.